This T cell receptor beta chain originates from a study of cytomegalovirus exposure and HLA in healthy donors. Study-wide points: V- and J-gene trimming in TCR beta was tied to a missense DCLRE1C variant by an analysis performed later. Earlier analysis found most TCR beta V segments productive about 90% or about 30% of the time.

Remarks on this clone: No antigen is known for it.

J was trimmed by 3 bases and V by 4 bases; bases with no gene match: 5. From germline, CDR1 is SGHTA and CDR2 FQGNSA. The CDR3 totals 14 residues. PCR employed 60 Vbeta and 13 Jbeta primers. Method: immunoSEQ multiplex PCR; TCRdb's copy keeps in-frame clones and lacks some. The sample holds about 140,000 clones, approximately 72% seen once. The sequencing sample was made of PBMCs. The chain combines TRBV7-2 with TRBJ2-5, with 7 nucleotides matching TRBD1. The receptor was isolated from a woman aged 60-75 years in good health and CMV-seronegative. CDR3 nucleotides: TGTGCCAGCAGCTCGCCGACAGGGAAAGAGACCCAGTACTTC. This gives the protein CASSSPTGKETQYF.